This T cell receptor beta chain was recorded in a study of shared clonotypes between healthy human individuals (TCRdb year 2020). At the level of the whole study: Three men and a couple of women, aged 18 to 49 years, made up the cohort. Per donor, three plates each were used for CD4 naive and CD4 memory, two for CD8 naive, and one for CD8 memory. The study deeply sequenced blood TCR repertoires of five healthy adults to estimate repertoire size and the extent of clonotype sharing between individuals. Libraries were prepared and TCR repertoires were sequenced by different laboratories using diverse techniques, in order to increase sequencing depth and limit assay-specific biases. Leukapheresis yielded between about 0.85 and 9 billion PBMCs per donor.

The donors were healthy, HIV-negative adults who had no recently reported acute infections or vaccinations. Every donor was a Caucasian adult residing in Nashville, Tennessee, USA. CD4+ T cells were enriched by magnetic negative selection; naive cells were then positively selected on CD45RA, and the negative fraction formed the memory subset. After blood collection by leukapheresis, PBMCs were isolated using Ficoll-Histopaque density gradient centrifugation and then cryopreserved in the vapor phase of liquid nitrogen. Analytical flow cytometry was used to check the purity and quantity of every magnetically sorted T cell population. From each sorted fraction, genomic DNA was isolated and quantified by UV absorbance on a Nanodrop 2000c. What the authors observed across the whole study: Pairwise subsampling indicated that sequencing depth was expected to affect the degree of clonotype sharing among donors. Clonotypes shared by all four sorted-subset donors showed higher generation probabilities than non-shared clonotypes. Because the study included only a small number of donors, the genetic and exposure-history diversity represented was limited. Naive subsets generally had larger estimated clonotype richness than memory subsets. Rarefaction of sorted-subset datasets indicated incomplete sequencing despite the large sequencing depth. Sampling was restricted to blood, and TCR repertoires in tissue are likely to differ from TCR repertoires in blood. Across a few donors, approximately 5% of naive CD4, over 3% of naive CD8, 2.3% of memory CD4, and approximately 0.4% of memory CD8 clonotypes were shared.

This clone was seen more than once but under ten times. The antigen it binds to is not known. Base qualities are not at hand, and no much larger clone is one base apart. Using the deep immunoSEQ assay, TCR CDR3 regions were amplified from genomic DNA by multiplex PCR. Extracted genomic DNA from each cell subset was distributed evenly across all wells of several immunoSEQ 96-well plates, and each plate was treated as a replicate. For sorted subsets, around 0.2 ug genomic DNA, equal to 30,000 to 35,000 T cell genomes, was loaded into each replicate PCR. Purified libraries were measured with a Qubit 3.0 fluorometer, size-checked on a Bioanalyzer 2100, and measured again with the KAPA Library Quantification kit. Every immunoSEQ 96-well plate was sequenced on a dedicated single-read 150-cycle Illumina NextSeq 550 flow cell. Concerning the study's data processing: Because the immunoSEQ output held only junctional sequences and lacked quality scores, the filtering could not match the filtering applied to full-length reads. Sequences were annotated with PyIR, a Python wrapper for IgBLAST v1.9, and V/J genes and CDR3 were assigned using IMGT germline references. Any read was removed if the V/J assignment was weak (E-value above 1e-6), the CDR3 was missing, or the read contained stop codons, out-of-frame junctions, or ambiguous translated residues. A V3J clonotype was defined by an identical inferred V gene, J gene, and CDR3 amino acid sequence. The percentage overlap between two repertoires was calculated by dividing the number of shared unique clonotypes by the size of the smaller repertoire. Three approaches were used to assess repertoire richness: RTK rarefaction, the Chao1 estimator, and Recon v2.1 estimates of unobserved clonotypes. Generation probabilities for all TCRbeta clonotypes obtained by the gDNA method from several donors were computed using OLGA. TCRdb provides this immuneACCESS table in a form limited to in-frame rearrangements. Some clones are lacking; in checked studies, under half of them reflect an unresolved V gene, and why the rest are absent is not known. The D gene and trimming were derived from the DNA, and the V and J assignments and clone size from that table. The sample contains hundreds of thousands of clones, under 80% of them found a single time. Of the sample, approximately 1.8% is held by the ten largest clones.

The CDR3 measures 16 amino acids from cysteine to phenylalanine. Of the read, only the CDR3 DNA is kept; its 48 bases are in frame from base 1. Trimmed from V: 4 bases; trimmed from J: 0 bases; junction bases lacking a gene match: 4. As encoded in the germline V gene, CDR1 is SGHRS while CDR2 is YFSETQ. The receptor was derived from a woman aged 25 to 39 in good health. Material: memory CD4+ T cells sorted from blood. This specimen's cell subset or site label, interpreted: CD45RA-negative fraction. The chain couples TRBV5-1 to TRBJ2-5, and 12 junction bases match TRBD2. CDR3 region: CASSLGLAGYQETQYF. In nucleotides, the sequence is TGCGCCAGCAGCCTCGGACTAGCGGGGTACCAAGAGACCCAGTACTTC. Outside the CDR3, residues come from the reference TRBV5-1 and TRBJ2-5 proteins, so the full variable domain is: KAGVTQTPRYLIKTRGQQVTLSCSPISGHRSVSWYQQTPGQGLQFLFEYFSETQRNKGNFPGRFSGRQFSNSRSEMNVSTLELGDSALYLCASSLGLAGYQETQYFGPGTRLLVL.